This entry describes one T cell receptor beta chain. Its antigen remains unknown. V lost 6 bases and J 2 bases, leaving 10 bases between the germline ends. The CDR3 length is 13 residues. Germline CDR1 SGHVS, CDR2 FQNEAQ. Amplification used 60 Vbeta primers and 13 Jbeta primers. Original data processing: Approximately 11 million shared chains were among the roughly 78 million unique TCR beta chains that a later analysis counted. Profiled with immunoSEQ multiplex PCR; TCRdb holds only in-frame clones, not every one. V, J and clone size are taken as reported in that table, and D and trimming were inferred from the DNA itself. The sample records about 76,000 clones, around 80% being singletons. The sample is drawn from a study of cytomegalovirus exposure and HLA in healthy donors. The study, taken as a whole, reports: The authors later found TCR association rates varying by HLA locus, with DRB1 most and HLA-C fewest. Later analysis reportedly placed an Asian-associated ancestry cluster below the roughly 700-donor mean in N-insertions.

V and J are TRBV7-8 and TRBJ1-2, with a tentative D call TRBD1 (5 bases). The sample was PBMCs. The sequence derives from a man aged 25-45 years in good health and CMV-seronegative. CDR3 protein: CASSSRANYGYTF. The CDR3 DNA is TGTGCCAGCAGTTCCAGGGCGAACTATGGCTACACCTTC.